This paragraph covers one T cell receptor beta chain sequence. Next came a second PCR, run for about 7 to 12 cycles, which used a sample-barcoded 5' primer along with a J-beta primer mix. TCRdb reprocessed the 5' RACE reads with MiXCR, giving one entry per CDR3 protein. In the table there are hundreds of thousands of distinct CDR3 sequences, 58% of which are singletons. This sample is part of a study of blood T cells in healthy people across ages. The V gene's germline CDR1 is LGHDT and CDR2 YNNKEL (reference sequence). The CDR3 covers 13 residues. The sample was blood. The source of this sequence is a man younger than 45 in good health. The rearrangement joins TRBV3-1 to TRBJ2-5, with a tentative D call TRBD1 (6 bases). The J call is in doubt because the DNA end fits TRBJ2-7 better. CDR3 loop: CASSQDGGSEQYF. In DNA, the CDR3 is TGTGCCAGCAGCCAAGATGGGGGCTCCGAGCAGTACTTC.